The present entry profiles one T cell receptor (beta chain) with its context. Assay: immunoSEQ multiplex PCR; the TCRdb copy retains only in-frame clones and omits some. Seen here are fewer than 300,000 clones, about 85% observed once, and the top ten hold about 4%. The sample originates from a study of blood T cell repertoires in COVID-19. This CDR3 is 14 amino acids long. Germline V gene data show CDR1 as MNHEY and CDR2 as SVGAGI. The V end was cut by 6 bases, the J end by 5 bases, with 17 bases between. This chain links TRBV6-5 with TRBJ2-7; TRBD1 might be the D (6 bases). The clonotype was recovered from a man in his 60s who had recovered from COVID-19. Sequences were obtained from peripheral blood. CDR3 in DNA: TGTGCCAGCAGACTTCAGGGGTTGATGGACGAGCAGTACTTC. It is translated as CASRLQGLMDEQYF.